This T cell receptor beta chain was profiled in a study of beta chain features in type 1 diabetes. For this clone: Its cognate antigen is unknown.

The sequenced template was cDNA made from the entire isolated RNA. TCRdb's copy holds only in-frame clones and misses some; the assay was immunoSEQ multiplex PCR. Of nearly 350,000 clones listed, under 8.5% were seen once; the top ten hold less than 0.45%. Whole-study findings and limits: PCR may have favored shorter templates equally in patients and controls. Cells expressing TCR highly could be over-represented by cDNA sequencing.

The V gene end was trimmed by 5 bases and the J gene end by 7 bases; junction bases not matched to a gene: 4. CDR1 and CDR2 (germline): SNHLY, FYNNEI. The CDR3 is 12 amino acids. Sample: central memory CD4+ T cells from blood. This TCR derives from a young woman in good health. The V call is TRBV2, the J call TRBJ2-5, with TRBD1 matching 7 bases. The CDR3 DNA sequence: TGTGCCAGCAGTCGACAGGGTTTGACCCAGTACTTC. Protein product: CASSRQGLTQYF. The full variable domain, its missing parts supplied by reference TRBV2 and TRBJ2-5, is EPEVTQTPSHQVTQMGQEVILRCVPISNHLYFYWYRQILGQKVEFLVSFYNNEISEKSEIFDDQFSVERPDGSNFTLKIRSTKLEDSAMYFCASSRQGLTQYFGPGTRLLVL.